The 30 T cell receptor beta chains reported below all come from one sample, sequenced in a study of blood T cell repertoires in COVID-19. Only in-frame clones appear in the TCRdb table, and some are missing; sequencing was by immunoSEQ multiplex PCR. This table holds about 130,000 clones, more than 80% found once. Sequencing input: peripheral blood. These TCRs come from a woman aged 55-69 years with acute or convalescent COVID-19.

The J gene is TRBJ2-5, the V gene TRBV7-6; 8 bases map to TRBD2. Germline CDR1 and CDR2: SGHVS and FNYEAQ. V was clipped by 5 bases and J by 5 bases; unmatched bases: 10. The CDR3 runs to 15 residues. This CDR3 reads CASSLLTGGPETQYF. The CDR3 region has the DNA TGTGCCAGCAGCCTCTTAACGGGGGGGCCGGAGACCCAGTACTTC.

The chain uses TRBV27 and TRBJ1-2; 8 bases match TRBD1. V shed 6 bases, J shed 6 bases, and the junction held 6 bases outside the gene matches. The CDR3 contains 13 residues. Per germline, CDR1 MNHEY and CDR2 SMNVEV (reference sequence). In nucleotides, the CDR3 is TGTGCCAGCAGCAGACAGGGGAGAAATGGCTACACCTTC. Translation: CASSRQGRNGYTF.

The chain is built from TRBV19 and TRBJ2-2, with D maybe TRBD2 (5 bases). This CDR3 has 14 residues. V was pared by 7 bases and J by 1 base, with 10 bases between. Germline values: CDR1 LNHDA, CDR2 SQIVND (reference sequence). CDR3 residues: CASTTMGNTGELFF. Written as DNA, the CDR3 is TGTGCCAGTACGACTATGGGGAACACCGGGGAGCTGTTTTTT.

The chain links TRBV15 to TRBJ2-1; a possible D gene is TRBD1 (7 bases). This CDR3 contains 16 residues. Germline CDR1 LNHNV, CDR2 YYDKDF (reference sequence). V gave up 2 bases and J gave up 6 bases, with 17 bases separating them. CDR3 sequence (DNA): TGTGCCACCAGCAGATCTTCGCAGGGGGGCTTCAATGAGCAGTTCTTC. It codes for CATSRSSQGGFNEQFF. The variable domain in full, with the rest retrieved from reference TRBV15 and TRBJ2-1, is DAMVIQNPRYQVTQFGKPVTLSCSQTLNHNVMYWYQQKSSQAPKLLFHYYDKDFNNEADTPDNFQSRRPNTSFCFLDIRSPGLGDTAMYLCATSRSSQGGFNEQFFGPGTRLTVL.

The genes are TRBV2 and TRBJ1-5; D uncertain. The CDR3 sequence is 17 residues long. Trimming took off 6 bases at V and 0 bases at J, with 18 bases between the two ends. The germline gives CDR1 SNHLY, CDR2 FYNNEI. The CDR3 loop is CASRPNSESYSNQPQHF. The CDR3 DNA follows: TGTGCCAGCAGACCCAACTCGGAGTCTTATAGCAATCAGCCCCAGCATTTT.

This clone was recorded a few times. This chain uses TRBV6-5 with TRBJ1-5; TRBD1 agrees at 9 bases. Trimming removed 4 bases from V and 5 bases from J; junction bases left unmatched: 3. The CDR3 covers 14 residues. The germline V gene has CDR1 MNHEY and CDR2 SVGAGI. The CDR3 reads CASSSGQGDQPQHF. The CDR3 DNA reads as TGTGCCAGCAGTTCGGGACAGGGAGATCAGCCCCAGCATTTT.

This clone was observed a single time. The chain recombines TRBV10-3 with TRBJ2-7; 7 bases agree with TRBD2. CDR1 is ENHRY, CDR2 SYGVKD, per germline. The trim removed 4 bases at V and 7 bases at J, leaving 7 bases unmatched. The CDR3 length is 13 residues. The CDR3 region is CAISGMTGGEQYF. The CDR3 coding sequence is TGTGCCATCAGTGGAATGACCGGGGGGGAGCAGTACTTC.

V and J are TRBV9 and TRBJ1-1; D is undetermined. The V end lost 1 base, the J end lost 3 bases, and 7 bases lay between the germline ends. This CDR3 is built from 13 residues. CDR1 is SGDLS, CDR2 YYNGEE, per germline. This chain's CDR3 is CASSVKSDTEAFF. Here the CDR3 DNA reads TGTGCCAGCAGCGTAAAGTCGGACACTGAAGCTTTCTTT.

V usage is TRBV6-6 and J usage is TRBJ2-3; maybe TRBD1 (5 bases). Germline values: CDR1 MNHNY, CDR2 SVGAGI (reference sequence). The CDR3 runs to 12 residues. V lost 7 bases and J 2 bases, leaving 7 bases between the germline ends. CDR3 sequence reads: CASNRPTDTQYF. In DNA, the CDR3 is TGTGCCAGCAACAGGCCCACAGATACGCAGTATTTT.

This rearrangement joins TRBV28 to TRBJ1-1, with D perhaps matching TRBD1 (6 bases). Trimming took off 5 bases at V and 3 bases at J, with 16 bases between the two ends. Germline CDR1 and CDR2: MDHEN and SYDVKM. The CDR3 covers 15 residues. The CDR3 here is CASSRRQGRYTEAFF. The CDR3 DNA is TGTGCCAGCAGTAGGAGGCAGGGGCGGTACACTGAAGCTTTCTTT.

V gene TRBV7-2 combines with J gene TRBJ2-1; TRBD1 matches at 8 bases. CDR1 is SGHTA and CDR2 is FQGNSA in the germline V gene. The CDR3 has 14 amino acids. Unmatched junction bases numbered 8, after V lost 5 bases and J lost 8 bases. The DNA for the CDR3 is TGTGCCAGCAGCCCGGACAGGGTTGGGGATGAGCAGTTCTTC. This encodes CASSPDRVGDEQFF. Based on the CDR3 plus reference TRBV7-2 and TRBJ2-1, the full variable domain is GAGVSQSPSNKVTEKGKDVELRCDPISGHTALYWYRQSLGQGLEFLIYFQGNSAPDKSGLPSDRFSAERTGGSVSTLTIQRTQQEDSAVYLCASSPDRVGDEQFFGPGTRLTVL.

V gene TRBV9 combines with J gene TRBJ2-4; 8 bases line up with TRBD1. J was trimmed by 12 bases and V by 0 bases; bases with no gene match: 5. The CDR3 is 13 residues long. In germline, CDR1 is SGDLS, CDR2 YYNGEE. CDR3 protein: CASSVGTGFSQYF. For the CDR3, the DNA is TGTGCCAGCAGCGTAGGGACAGGGTTCAGTCAGTACTTC. The variable domain in full, with the rest retrieved from reference TRBV9 and TRBJ2-4, is DSGVTQTPKHLITATGQRVTLRCSPRSGDLSVYWYQQSLDQGLQFLIQYYNGEERAKGNILERFSAQQFPDLHSELNLSSLELGDSALYFCASSVGTGFSQYFGAGTRLSVL.

There are a few counts of this clone. This sequence joins TRBV29-1 and TRBJ1-2; TRBD1 matches at 7 bases. Trimming removed 6 bases from V and 2 bases from J; junction bases left unmatched: 6. The CDR3 is made up of 13 amino acids. The germline CDR1 and CDR2 sequences are SQVTM and ANQGSEA. The CDR3 DNA follows: TGCAGCGTCGGGGGACAGTCCAACTATGGCTACACCTTC. Translating gives CSVGGQSNYGYTF.

V and J are TRBV5-1 and TRBJ2-5; D gene unclear. V was pared by 2 bases and J by 5 bases, with 4 bases between. The germline CDR1 and CDR2 sequences are SGHRS and YFSETQ. The CDR3 runs to 11 residues. CDR3: CASSLRETQYF. Here the CDR3 DNA reads TGCGCCAGCAGCTTACGGGAGACCCAGTACTTC.

The chain carries TRBV12-3 or TRBV12-4 and TRBJ1-2; 7 nucleotides agree with TRBD1. This CDR3 region has 13 residues. V lost 10 bases to trimming and J lost 4 bases; unmatched junction nucleotides: 9. The CDR3, as DNA: TGTGCCACCAACAGGGGAGAAGGCTATGGCTACACCTTC. It translates to CATNRGEGYGYTF.

This chain connects TRBV19 to TRBJ2-2; weak D call: TRBD1 (6 bases). This CDR3 is 14 amino acids long. The ends were cut back, 6 bases at V and 2 bases at J, with 10 bases in the middle. Germline assignment: CDR1 LNHDA and CDR2 SQIVND (reference sequence). CDR3 nucleotides: TGTGCCAGTAGGTGGACAGAAAACACCGGGGAGCTGTTTTTT. This codes for CASRWTENTGELFF.

The chain employs TRBV5-5 and TRBJ1-1; TRBD1 matches 9 bases. Looked up from germline, CDR1 is SGHKS and CDR2 is YYEKEE (reference sequence). The CDR3 length is 15 residues. V lost 5 bases and J lost 4; bases outside the gene matches: 9. The chain's CDR3 is CASRTTGGSLTEAFF. The CDR3 DNA follows: TGTGCCAGCAGGACTACAGGGGGCTCGCTCACTGAAGCTTTCTTT.

V gene TRBV6-5 combines with J gene TRBJ2-7; no reliable D call. The CDR3 has 15 residues. V lost 6 bases, J lost 2 bases, and 17 bases lay in between. The V gene's germline CDR1 is MNHEY and CDR2 SVGAGI. The CDR3 region is CASRETPVTTYEQYV. DNA of the CDR3: TGTGCCAGCAGGGAGACCCCCGTGACGACCTACGAGCAGTACGTC.

The V call is TRBV6-4, the J call TRBJ2-1; 15 bases align to TRBD2. This CDR3 is built from 16 residues. V lost 5 bases, J lost 7 bases, and 6 bases stayed unmatched. Germline-derived CDR1 and CDR2 are MRHNA and SNTAGT. The CDR3 DNA is TGTGCCAGCAGTCCCGGGACTAGCGGGAGGTGGAATGAGCAGTTCTTC. This encodes CASSPGTSGRWNEQFF.

The chain employs TRBV19 and TRBJ1-6; D is ambiguous. This CDR3 is 13 amino acids long. V lost 7 bases and J 0 bases, leaving 4 bases between the germline ends. CDR1 LNHDA and CDR2 SQIVND come from the germline V gene (reference sequence). CDR3 sequence reads: CASMYSYNSPLHF. The CDR3 DNA reads as TGTGCCAGTATGTACTCCTATAATTCACCCCTCCACTTT.

This clone was seen a single time. The genes are TRBV18 and TRBJ2-7; D might be TRBD1 (6 bases). CDR3 length equals 14 residues. V was cut by 3 bases and J by 1 base, with 10 bases left in between. CDR1 is KGHSH, CDR2 LQKENI, per germline. This CDR3 reads CASSPRDKSYEQYV. The CDR3 nucleotides are TGTGCCAGCTCACCCCGGGACAAGTCCTACGAGCAGTACGTC.

This chain links TRBV11-2 with TRBJ2-7; TRBD1 agrees at 9 bases. Germline V gene sequence: CDR1 SGHAT, CDR2 FQNNGV. V lost 1 base to trimming and J lost 7 bases; unmatched junction nucleotides: 5. The CDR3 sequence is 14 residues long. The CDR3 DNA is TGTGCCAGCAGCTTAGTTTTGGGACAGGGAGAGCAGTACTTC. Translated: CASSLVLGQGEQYF.

The V gene is TRBV5-4, the J gene TRBJ2-2; 13 nucleotides align to TRBD2. The junction had 3 bases not matched to a gene; V was cut back by 4 bases and J by 0 bases. The CDR3 sequence is 17 residues long. Germline CDR1 SGHNT, CDR2 YYREEE (reference sequence). CDR3 protein: CASSRTSGGPNTGELFF. CDR3 nucleotides: TGTGCCAGCAGCCGGACTAGCGGGGGCCCGAACACCGGGGAGCTGTTTTTT.

The J gene is TRBJ2-3, the V gene TRBV7-2; TRBD2 aligns across 12 bases. The trim removed 5 bases at V and 6 bases at J, leaving 9 bases unmatched. CDR3 length equals 16 residues. Germline CDR1 and CDR2: SGHTA and FQGNSA. CDR3 residues: CASSRGLAGTPDTQYF. The CDR3 DNA sequence: TGTGCCAGCAGCCGCGGACTAGCGGGGACACCGGATACGCAGTATTTT.

Concerning this clone itself: A junction boundary mismatches the germline segment, possibly from a read error. V is TRBV5-1 and J is TRBJ2-2; weak D call: TRBD2 (5 bases). Germline loops: CDR1 SGHRS, CDR2 YFSETQ. The CDR3 totals 17 residues. The DNA of the CDR3 is TGCGCCAGCGGCAGCAGCGTCGGGGATGGGAACGCCGGGGAGCTGTTTTTT. It encodes CASGSSVGDGNAGELFF. Variable domain in full (rest from reference TRBV5-1 and TRBJ2-2): KAGVTQTPRYLIKTRGQQVTLSCSPISGHRSVSWYQQTPGQGLQFLFEYFSETQRNKGNFPGRFSGRQFSNSRSEMNVSTLELGDSALYLCASGSSVGDGNAGELFFGEGSRLTVL.

The V gene is TRBV5-5, the J gene TRBJ1-5; 7 bases are shared with TRBD1. V dropped 4 bases and J dropped 7; count of bases not matched to a gene: 11. CDR3 length: 15 residues. Germline lookup yields CDR1 SGHKS and CDR2 YYEKEE (reference sequence). The CDR3 loop is CASSPQTGIGQPQHF. The DNA for the CDR3 is TGTGCCAGCAGCCCGCAGACAGGGATTGGGCAGCCCCAGCATTTT.

The chain links TRBV10-2 to TRBJ1-5; the D gene is possibly TRBD1 (6 bases). CDR3 length: 13 amino acids. The V end lost 10 bases, the J end lost 11 bases, and 21 bases lay between the germline ends. Germline lookup yields CDR1 WSHSY and CDR2 SAAADI. The CDR3 loop is CATRGGRTITQHF. The CDR3 DNA follows: TGCGCCACTCGGGGGGGCCGCACAATAACCCAGCATTTT.

The chain carries TRBV2 and TRBJ1-1; TRBD1 is a possible D gene (6 bases). CDR1 and CDR2 from the germline V gene are SNHLY and FYNNEI. Trimming took off 2 bases at V and 1 base at J, with 17 bases between the two ends. The CDR3 has 17 residues. CDR3 amino acids: CASSEWGWGTPNTEAFF. The CDR3 DNA reads TGTGCCAGCAGTGAATGGGGGTGGGGGACACCGAACACTGAAGCTTTCTTT.

This chain connects TRBV27 to TRBJ1-1, with 9 bases fitting TRBD1. The junction had 8 bases not matched to a gene; V was cut back by 5 bases and J by 4 bases. Germline assignment: CDR1 MNHEY and CDR2 SMNVEV (reference sequence). The CDR3 sequence is 15 residues long. The DNA for the CDR3 is TGTGCCAGCAGTCCGGGACAGGGATGGGGCACTGAAGCTTTCTTT. This gives the protein CASSPGQGWGTEAFF.

The V gene is TRBV6-6, the J gene TRBJ2-1; a possible D gene is TRBD1 (6 bases). V was shortened by 5 bases and J by 1 base, with 18 bases between the two germline ends. The CDR3 runs to 17 residues. Germline loops: CDR1 MNHNY, CDR2 SVGAGI (reference sequence). The CDR3 sequence: CASSRTTGPLSYNEQFF. The CDR3 bases are TGTGCCAGCAGTCGTACAACAGGGCCCCTTTCCTACAATGAGCAGTTCTTC.